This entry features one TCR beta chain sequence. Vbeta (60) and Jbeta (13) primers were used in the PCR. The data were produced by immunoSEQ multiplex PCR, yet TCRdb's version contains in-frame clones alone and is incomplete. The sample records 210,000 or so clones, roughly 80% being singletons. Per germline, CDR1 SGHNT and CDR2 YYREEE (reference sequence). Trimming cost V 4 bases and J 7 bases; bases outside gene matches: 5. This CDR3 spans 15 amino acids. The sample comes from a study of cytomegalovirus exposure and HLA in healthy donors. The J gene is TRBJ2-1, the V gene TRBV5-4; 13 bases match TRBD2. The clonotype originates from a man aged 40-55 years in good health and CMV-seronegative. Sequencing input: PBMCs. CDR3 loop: CASSTSGGAENEQFF. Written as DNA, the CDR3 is TGTGCCAGCAGCACTAGCGGGGGGGCCGAAAATGAGCAGTTCTTC.